These T cell receptor beta chains were read from a single sample in a study of a mutant IDH1 vaccine in newly diagnosed glioma. These receptors have no identified antigens. TCRdb's copy holds only in-frame clones and misses some; the assay was immunoSEQ multiplex PCR. The profile shows some 57,000 clones, approximately 81% of them singletons. The source material was PBMCs, sampled from a glioma patient whose treatment included an IDH1 peptide vaccine. The receptors derive from a woman younger than 30 with glioma. The CDR3 runs from the conserved cysteine through the conserved F or W. The order of the fields is V gene, clone size, J gene, D gene, CDR3 DNA, CDR3 protein. The D gene is left open where the match is weak. For some rows the clone size is stated as once, few or many, or as a class when expanded; others skip it.

v_call: TRBV7-2
clone_size: .
j_call: TRBJ2-1
d_call: .
cdr3_nt: TGTGCCAGCAGCTTAGCTGCAGACAGGACCTACAATGAGCAGTTCTTC
cdr3_aa: CASSLAADRTYNEQFF

v_call: TRBV30
clone_size: .
j_call: TRBJ2-7
d_call: .
cdr3_nt: TGTGCCTGGGTCGGAGGGGACGGAAGATCATACGAGCAGTACTTC
cdr3_aa: CAWVGGDGRSYEQYF

v_call: TRBV5-6
clone_size: .
j_call: TRBJ2-7
d_call: .
cdr3_nt: TGTGCCAGCAGCTGGACGGGGTACGAGCAGTACTTC
cdr3_aa: CASSWTGYEQYF

v_call: TRBV11-3
clone_size: .
j_call: TRBJ1-2
d_call: .
cdr3_nt: TGTGCCAGCAGCTACGTACAGGGAAACTATGGCTACACCTTC
cdr3_aa: CASSYVQGNYGYTF

v_call: TRBV27
clone_size: .
j_call: TRBJ1-3
d_call: .
cdr3_nt: TGTGCCAGCAGCCCATGGGCAGGCCGCTCTGGAAACACCATATATTTT
cdr3_aa: CASSPWAGRSGNTIYF

v_call: TRBV18
clone_size: .
j_call: TRBJ2-3
d_call: .
cdr3_nt: TGTGCCAGCTCACCGGTCGGGGGCACAGATACGCAGTATTTT
cdr3_aa: CASSPVGGTDTQYF

v_call: TRBV5-6
clone_size: .
j_call: TRBJ2-3
d_call: .
cdr3_nt: TGTGCCAGCAGCCCTCAGGGCACAGATACGCAGTATTTT
cdr3_aa: CASSPQGTDTQYF

v_call: TRBV5-4
clone_size: .
j_call: TRBJ2-5
d_call: TRBD2
cdr3_nt: TGTGCCAGCAGCATACCAAAAGGGGGACTAGCGGGGGGGGACCAAGAGACCCAGTACTTC
cdr3_aa: CASSIPKGGLAGGDQETQYF

v_call: TRBV27
clone_size: .
j_call: TRBJ2-1
d_call: TRBD1
cdr3_nt: TGTGCCAGCAGTTCCCCCCCCGAGACAGGGGTTAATGAGCAGTTCTTC
cdr3_aa: CASSSPPETGVNEQFF

v_call: TRBV5-1
clone_size: .
j_call: TRBJ2-3
d_call: TRBD2
cdr3_nt: TGCGCCAGCAGCTCGGGACTAGCGGGAGGGACCTCTAGCACAGATACGCAGTATTTT
cdr3_aa: CASSSGLAGGTSSTDTQYF

v_call: TRBV30
clone_size: .
j_call: TRBJ1-2
d_call: .
cdr3_nt: TGTGCCTGGAGTGTAAGCACGGAGTATGGCTACACCTTC
cdr3_aa: CAWSVSTEYGYTF

v_call: TRBV10-3
clone_size: once
j_call: TRBJ1-4
d_call: .
cdr3_nt: TGTGCCATCAGTGTGGACTTTGGGGCTAATGAAAAACTGTTTTTT
cdr3_aa: CAISVDFGANEKLFF

v_call: TRBV5-8
clone_size: .
j_call: TRBJ1-5
d_call: TRBD1
cdr3_nt: TGTGCCAGCAGCTTCCCTCGACAGGGCGGCAATCAGCCCCAGCATTTT
cdr3_aa: CASSFPRQGGNQPQHF

v_call: TRBV18
clone_size: .
j_call: TRBJ1-1
d_call: .
cdr3_nt: TGTGCCAGCTCACGCAGGGAGGGCACTGAAGCTTTCTTT
cdr3_aa: CASSRREGTEAFF

v_call: TRBV7-2
clone_size: once
j_call: TRBJ1-2
d_call: TRBD1
cdr3_nt: TGTGCCAGCAGCTTAGCCACAGGGGGCGACGGCTACACCTTC
cdr3_aa: CASSLATGGDGYTF

v_call: TRBV4-2
clone_size: .
j_call: TRBJ1-2
d_call: .
cdr3_nt: TGTGCCAGCAGCCAAGATAGCAGGGTTTCCGGAGGCTATGGCTACACCTTC
cdr3_aa: CASSQDSRVSGGYGYTF

v_call: TRBV6-6
clone_size: .
j_call: TRBJ2-3
d_call: .
cdr3_nt: TGTGCCAGCTCAGTCTCAGATACGCAGTATTTT
cdr3_aa: CASSVSDTQYF

v_call: TRBV19
clone_size: .
j_call: TRBJ2-2
d_call: TRBD1
cdr3_nt: TGTGCCAGTTCCTTAGTGGACAGGGGATCGGCCGGGGAGCTGTTTTTT
cdr3_aa: CASSLVDRGSAGELFF

v_call: TRBV27
clone_size: .
j_call: TRBJ1-1
d_call: .
cdr3_nt: TGTGCCAGCAGTGGAGGGGGGCGGGGGACTGAAGCTTTCTTT
cdr3_aa: CASSGGGRGTEAFF

v_call: TRBV2
clone_size: few
j_call: TRBJ1-1
d_call: TRBD1
cdr3_nt: TGTGCCAGCTTCGGCCGACAGGGGGGGATGAACACTGAAGCTTTCTTT
cdr3_aa: CASFGRQGGMNTEAFF

v_call: TRBV6-6
clone_size: .
j_call: TRBJ1-1
d_call: TRBD1
cdr3_nt: TGTGCCAGTTACACAGGGGGGACTGAAGCTTTCTTT
cdr3_aa: CASYTGGTEAFF

v_call: TRBV11-2
clone_size: .
j_call: TRBJ2-7
d_call: .
cdr3_nt: TGTGCCAGCAGCTTAGGAGGGGGGGCTTACGAGCAGTACTTC
cdr3_aa: CASSLGGGAYEQYF

v_call: TRBV9
clone_size: .
j_call: TRBJ2-3
d_call: TRBD2
cdr3_nt: TGTGCCAGCAGCCCCCTACTAGCGGGGGGGTCGGATACGCAGTATTTT
cdr3_aa: CASSPLLAGGSDTQYF

v_call: TRBV9
clone_size: .
j_call: TRBJ2-1
d_call: TRBD2
cdr3_nt: TGTGCCAGCAGCATACTAGCGGGGACCTTCAATGAGCAGTTCTTC
cdr3_aa: CASSILAGTFNEQFF

v_call: TRBV5-4
clone_size: .
j_call: TRBJ2-2
d_call: TRBD2
cdr3_nt: TGTGCCAGCAGCTCGGGGGGCGGGGAGCTGTTTTTT
cdr3_aa: CASSSGGGELFF

v_call: TRBV30
clone_size: .
j_call: TRBJ2-7
d_call: TRBD1
cdr3_nt: TGTGCCTGGACCGTGGACAGGGGCGAGCAGTACTTC
cdr3_aa: CAWTVDRGEQYF

v_call: TRBV27
clone_size: .
j_call: TRBJ2-2
d_call: .
cdr3_nt: TGTGCCAGCAGTTTATCGCGACTGAACACCGGGGAGCTGTTTTTT
cdr3_aa: CASSLSRLNTGELFF